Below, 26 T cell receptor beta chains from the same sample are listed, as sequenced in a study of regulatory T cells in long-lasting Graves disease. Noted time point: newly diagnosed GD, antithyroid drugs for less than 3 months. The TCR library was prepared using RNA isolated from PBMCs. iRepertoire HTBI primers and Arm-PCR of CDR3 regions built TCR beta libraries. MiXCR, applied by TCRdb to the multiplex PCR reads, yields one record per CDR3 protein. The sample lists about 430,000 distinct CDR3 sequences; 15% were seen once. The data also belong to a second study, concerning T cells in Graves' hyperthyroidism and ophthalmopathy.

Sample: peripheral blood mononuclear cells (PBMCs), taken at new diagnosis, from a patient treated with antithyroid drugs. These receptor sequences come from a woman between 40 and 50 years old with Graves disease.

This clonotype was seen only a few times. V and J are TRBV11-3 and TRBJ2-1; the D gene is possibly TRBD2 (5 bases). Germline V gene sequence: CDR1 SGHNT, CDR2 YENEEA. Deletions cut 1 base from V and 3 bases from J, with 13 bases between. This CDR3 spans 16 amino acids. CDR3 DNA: TGTGCCAGCAGCTTAGGCGGGCTAGAGCGCTACAATGAGCAGTTCTTC. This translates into CASSLGGLERYNEQFF.

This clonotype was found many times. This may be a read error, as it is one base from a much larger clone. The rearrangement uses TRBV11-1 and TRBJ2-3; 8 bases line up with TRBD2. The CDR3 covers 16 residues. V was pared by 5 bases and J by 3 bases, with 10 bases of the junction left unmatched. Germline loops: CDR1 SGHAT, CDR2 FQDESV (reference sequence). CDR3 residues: CASSPCASGRTDTQYF. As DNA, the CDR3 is TGTGCCAGCAGCCCCTGCGCAAGCGGGAGAACAGATACGCAGTATTTT. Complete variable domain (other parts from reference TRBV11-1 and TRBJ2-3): EAEVAQSPRYKITEKSQAVAFWCDPISGHATLYWYRQILGQGPELLVQFQDESVVDDSQLPKDRFSAERLKGVDSTLKIQPAELGDSAMYLCASSPCASGRTDTQYFGPGTRLTVL.

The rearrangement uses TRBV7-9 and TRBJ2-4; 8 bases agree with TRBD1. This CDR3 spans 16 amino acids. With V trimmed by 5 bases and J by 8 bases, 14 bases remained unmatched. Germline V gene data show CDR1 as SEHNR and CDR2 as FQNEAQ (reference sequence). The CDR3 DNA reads TGTGCCAGCAGCCCTAGGGGCCAGGGGGCTGGAGACATTCAGTACTTC. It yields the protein CASSPRGQGAGDIQYF.

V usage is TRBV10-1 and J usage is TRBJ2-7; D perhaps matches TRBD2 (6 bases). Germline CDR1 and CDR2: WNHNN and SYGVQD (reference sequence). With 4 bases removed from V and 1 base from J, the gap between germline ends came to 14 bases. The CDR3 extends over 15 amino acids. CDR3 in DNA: TGCGCCAGCAGTGGAATACGGGACTTATCCTACGAGCAGTACTTC. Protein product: CASSGIRDLSYEQYF.

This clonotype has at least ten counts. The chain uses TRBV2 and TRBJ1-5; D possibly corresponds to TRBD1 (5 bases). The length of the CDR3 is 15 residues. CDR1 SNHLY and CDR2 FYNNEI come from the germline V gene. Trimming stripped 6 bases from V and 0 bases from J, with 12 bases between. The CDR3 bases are TGTGCCAGCAGGAGGGACGGTTATAGCAATCAGCCCCAGCATTTT. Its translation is CASRRDGYSNQPQHF.

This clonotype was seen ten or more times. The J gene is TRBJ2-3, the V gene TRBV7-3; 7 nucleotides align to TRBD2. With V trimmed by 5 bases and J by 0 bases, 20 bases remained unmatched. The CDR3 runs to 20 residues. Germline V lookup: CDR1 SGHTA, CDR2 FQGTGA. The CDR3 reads CASSLLPGLPTRGSTDTQYF. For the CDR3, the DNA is TGTGCCAGCAGCCTACTACCGGGACTACCGACACGGGGGAGCACAGATACGCAGTATTTT.

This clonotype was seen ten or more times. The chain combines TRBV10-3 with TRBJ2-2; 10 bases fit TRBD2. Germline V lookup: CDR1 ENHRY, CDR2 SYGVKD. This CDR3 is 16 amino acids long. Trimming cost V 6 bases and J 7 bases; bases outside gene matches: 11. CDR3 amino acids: CAIRPVSGRAVGELFF. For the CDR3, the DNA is TGTGCCATCAGACCTGTCAGCGGGAGGGCCGTCGGGGAGCTGTTTTTT.

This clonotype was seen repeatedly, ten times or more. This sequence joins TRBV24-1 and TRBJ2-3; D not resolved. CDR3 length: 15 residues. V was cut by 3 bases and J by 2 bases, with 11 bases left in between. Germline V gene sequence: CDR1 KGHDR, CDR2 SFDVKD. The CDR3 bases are TGTGCCACCAGTGATCCAACTCGACACACAGATACGCAGTATTTT. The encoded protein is CATSDPTRHTDTQYF.

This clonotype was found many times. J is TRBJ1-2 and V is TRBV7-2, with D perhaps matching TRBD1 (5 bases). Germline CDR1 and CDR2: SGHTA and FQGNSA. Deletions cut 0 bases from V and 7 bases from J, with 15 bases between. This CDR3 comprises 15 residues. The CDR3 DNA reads TGTGCCAGCAGCTTAGCGAGTCAAGGGGTCGGTGGCTACACCTTC. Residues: CASSLASQGVGGYTF. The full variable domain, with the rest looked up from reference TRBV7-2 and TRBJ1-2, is GAGVSQSPSNKVTEKGKDVELRCDPISGHTALYWYRQSLGQGLEFLIYFQGNSAPDKSGLPSDRFSAERTGGSVSTLTIQRTQQEDSAVYLCASSLASQGVGGYTFGSGTRLTVV.

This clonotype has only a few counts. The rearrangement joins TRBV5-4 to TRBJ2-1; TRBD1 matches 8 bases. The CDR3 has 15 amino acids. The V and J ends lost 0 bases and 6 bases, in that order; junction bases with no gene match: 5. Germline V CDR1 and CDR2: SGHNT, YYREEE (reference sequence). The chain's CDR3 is CASSLGQGYTNEQFF. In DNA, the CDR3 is TGTGCCAGCAGCTTGGGACAGGGGTATACCAATGAGCAGTTCTTC.

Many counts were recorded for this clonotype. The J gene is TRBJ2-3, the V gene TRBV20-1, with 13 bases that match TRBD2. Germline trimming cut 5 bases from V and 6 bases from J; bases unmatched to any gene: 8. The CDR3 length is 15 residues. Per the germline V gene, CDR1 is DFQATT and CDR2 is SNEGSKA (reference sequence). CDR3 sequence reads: CSARMTSGRRDTQYF. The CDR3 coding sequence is TGCAGTGCTCGGATGACTAGCGGGAGGAGGGATACGCAGTATTTT.

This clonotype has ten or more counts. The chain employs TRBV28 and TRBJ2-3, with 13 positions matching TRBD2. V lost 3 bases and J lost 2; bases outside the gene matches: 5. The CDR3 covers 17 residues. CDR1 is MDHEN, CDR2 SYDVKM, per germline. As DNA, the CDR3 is TGTGCCAGCAGTTTCCGACTAGCGGGAGGCTCCACAGATACGCAGTATTTT. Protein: CASSFRLAGGSTDTQYF.

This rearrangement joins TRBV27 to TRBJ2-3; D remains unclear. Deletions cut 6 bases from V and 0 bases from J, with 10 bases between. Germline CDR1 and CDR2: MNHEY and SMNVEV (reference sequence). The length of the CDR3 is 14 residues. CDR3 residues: CASSSTPSTDTQYF. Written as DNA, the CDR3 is TGTGCCAGCAGCTCCACTCCTAGCACAGATACGCAGTATTTT.

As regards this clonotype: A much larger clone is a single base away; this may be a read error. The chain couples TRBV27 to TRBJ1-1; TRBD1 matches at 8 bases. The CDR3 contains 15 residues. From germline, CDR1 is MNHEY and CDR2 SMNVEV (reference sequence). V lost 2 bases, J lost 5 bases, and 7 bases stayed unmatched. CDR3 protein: CASSLQTGVETEAFF. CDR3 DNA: TGTGCCAGCAGTTTACAGACAGGGGTGGAAACTGAAGCTTTCTTT.

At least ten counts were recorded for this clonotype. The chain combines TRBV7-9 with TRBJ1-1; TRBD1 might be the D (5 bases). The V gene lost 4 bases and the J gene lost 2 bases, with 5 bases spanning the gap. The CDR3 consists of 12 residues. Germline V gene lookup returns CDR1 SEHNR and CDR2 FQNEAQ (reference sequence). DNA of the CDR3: TGTGCCAGCAGCTGGGACAACACTGAAGCTTTCTTT. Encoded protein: CASSWDNTEAFF.

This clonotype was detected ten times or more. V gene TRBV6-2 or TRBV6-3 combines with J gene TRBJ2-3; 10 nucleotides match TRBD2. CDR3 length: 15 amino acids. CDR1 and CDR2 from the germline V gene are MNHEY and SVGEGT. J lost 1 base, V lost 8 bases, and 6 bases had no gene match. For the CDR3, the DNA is TGTGCCAGCGTGTCCGGGACTAGCGGCACAGATACGCAGTATTTT. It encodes CASVSGTSGTDTQYF.

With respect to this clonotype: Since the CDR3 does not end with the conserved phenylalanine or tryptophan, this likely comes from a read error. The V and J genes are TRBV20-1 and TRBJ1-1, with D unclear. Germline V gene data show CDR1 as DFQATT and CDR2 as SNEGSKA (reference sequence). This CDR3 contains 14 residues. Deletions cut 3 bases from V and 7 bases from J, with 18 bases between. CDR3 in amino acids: CSASTDSILVEAFL. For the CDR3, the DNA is TGCAGTGCTAGTACCGATTCGATATTAGTTGAAGCTTTCCTT.

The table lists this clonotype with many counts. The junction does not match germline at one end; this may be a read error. Here the CDR3 reads CASSRDREYNEQFF. The CDR3 nucleotides are TGCGCCAGCAGCCGGGACAGGGAGTACAATGAGCAGTTCTTC. The chain joins TRBV7-2 to TRBJ2-1; TRBD1 aligns across 9 bases. The CDR3 sequence is 14 residues long. CDR1 and CDR2 (germline): SGHTA, FQGNSA.

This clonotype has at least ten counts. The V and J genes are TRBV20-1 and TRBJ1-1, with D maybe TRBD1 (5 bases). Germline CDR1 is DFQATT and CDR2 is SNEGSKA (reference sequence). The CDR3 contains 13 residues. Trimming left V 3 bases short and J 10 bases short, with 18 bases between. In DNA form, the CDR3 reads TGCAGTGCTAGGGAGGGGAGAGGGATCTCAGCTTTCTTT. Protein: CSAREGRGISAFF.

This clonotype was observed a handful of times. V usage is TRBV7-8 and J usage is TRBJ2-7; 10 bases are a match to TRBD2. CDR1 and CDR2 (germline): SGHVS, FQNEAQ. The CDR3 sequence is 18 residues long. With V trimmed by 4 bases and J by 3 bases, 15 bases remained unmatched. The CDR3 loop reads CASSSEGGLGLAYYEQYF. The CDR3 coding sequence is TGTGCCAGCAGCTCAGAGGGGGGCCTGGGACTAGCGTACTACGAGCAGTACTTC.

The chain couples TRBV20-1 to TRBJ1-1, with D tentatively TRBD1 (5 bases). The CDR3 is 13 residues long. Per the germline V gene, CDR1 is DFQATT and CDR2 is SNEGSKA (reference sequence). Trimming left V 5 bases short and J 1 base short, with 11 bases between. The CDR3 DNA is TGCAGTGCTGGGGACTACAGGAACACTGAAGCTTTCTTT. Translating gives CSAGDYRNTEAFF.

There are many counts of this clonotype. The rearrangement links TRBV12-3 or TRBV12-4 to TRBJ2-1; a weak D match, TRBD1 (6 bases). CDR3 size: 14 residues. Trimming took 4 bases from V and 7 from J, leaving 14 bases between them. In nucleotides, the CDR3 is TGTGCCAGCAGTTCCCGGGGCAGGGGTAATGAGCAGTTCTTC. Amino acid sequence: CASSSRGRGNEQFF.

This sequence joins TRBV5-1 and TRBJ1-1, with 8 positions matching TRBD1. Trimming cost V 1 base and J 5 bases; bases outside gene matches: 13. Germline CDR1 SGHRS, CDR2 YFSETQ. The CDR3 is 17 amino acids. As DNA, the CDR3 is TGCGCCAGCAGCTTGTACCAGGGGGCGGGTGATCGGACTGAAGCTTTCTTT. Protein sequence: CASSLYQGAGDRTEAFF. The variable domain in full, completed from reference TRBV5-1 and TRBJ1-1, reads KAGVTQTPRYLIKTRGQQVTLSCSPISGHRSVSWYQQTPGQGLQFLFEYFSETQRNKGNFPGRFSGRQFSNSRSEMNVSTLELGDSALYLCASSLYQGAGDRTEAFFGQGTRLTVV.

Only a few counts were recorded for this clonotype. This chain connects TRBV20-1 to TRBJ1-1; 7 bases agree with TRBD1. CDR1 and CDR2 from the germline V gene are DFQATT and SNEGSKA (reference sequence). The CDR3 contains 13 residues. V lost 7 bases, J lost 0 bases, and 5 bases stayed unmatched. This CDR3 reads CSVTGTVNTEAFF. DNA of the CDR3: TGCAGTGTTACCGGGACAGTGAACACTGAAGCTTTCTTT.

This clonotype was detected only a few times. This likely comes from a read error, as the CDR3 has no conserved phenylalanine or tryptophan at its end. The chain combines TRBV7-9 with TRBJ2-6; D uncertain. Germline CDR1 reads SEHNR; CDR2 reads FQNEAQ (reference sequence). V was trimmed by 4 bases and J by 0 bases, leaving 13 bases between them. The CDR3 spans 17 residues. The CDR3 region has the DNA TGTGCCAGCAGCTGGGCAGGATCGTCCTCTGGGGCCAACGTCCTGACTTCC. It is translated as CASSWAGSSSGANVLTS.

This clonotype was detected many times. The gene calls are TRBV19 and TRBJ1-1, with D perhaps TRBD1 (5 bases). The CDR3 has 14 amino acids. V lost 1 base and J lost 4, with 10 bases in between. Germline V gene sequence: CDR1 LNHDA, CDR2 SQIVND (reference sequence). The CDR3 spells CASSIVAGRTEAFF. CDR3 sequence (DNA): TGTGCCAGTAGTATAGTAGCGGGGCGCACTGAAGCTTTCTTT.